This T cell receptor (beta chain) was sequenced for a study of shared clonotypes between healthy human individuals. Regarding the study as a whole: Rarefaction demonstrated incomplete sorted-subset sequencing despite large depth.

As regards this clone: Its specificity is not known.

V shed 4 bases and J shed 6 bases, with 15 bases lying between them. Germline-derived CDR1 and CDR2 are SEHNR and FQNEAQ (reference sequence). The CDR3 length is 15 residues. Sequencing used immunoSEQ multiplex PCR; TCRdb keeps in-frame clones, though not all of them. The table lists more than 2 million clones, just under 95% of them singletons. Positively selected for CCR7, the CD45RO-negative cells used as naive CD8 cells excluded terminally differentiated effector memory CD45RA+ cells. Recent acute infections and vaccinations were absent in the healthy HIV-negative adult donors. Sequenced material: naive CD8+ T cells from PBMCs. The rearrangement joins TRBV7-9 to TRBJ2-2, with D maybe TRBD1 (6 bases). The sequence derives from a man younger than 35 in good health. Some clones in this sample may be carry-over from other donors' samples. Here the CDR3 reads CASSSGTYSSGELFF. The CDR3, as DNA: TGTGCCAGCAGCTCCGGGACATACAGTTCCGGGGAGCTGTTTTTT.